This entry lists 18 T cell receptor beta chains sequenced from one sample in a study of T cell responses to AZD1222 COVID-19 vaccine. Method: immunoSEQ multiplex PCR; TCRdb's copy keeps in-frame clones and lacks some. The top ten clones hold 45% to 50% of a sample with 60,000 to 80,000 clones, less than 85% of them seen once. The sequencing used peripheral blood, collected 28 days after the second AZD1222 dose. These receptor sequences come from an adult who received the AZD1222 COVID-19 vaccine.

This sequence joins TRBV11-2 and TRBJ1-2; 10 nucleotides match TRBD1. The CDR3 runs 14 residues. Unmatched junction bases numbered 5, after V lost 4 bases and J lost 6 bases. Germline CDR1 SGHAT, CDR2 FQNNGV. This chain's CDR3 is CASSSRQGADGYTF. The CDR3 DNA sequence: TGTGCCAGCAGCTCCAGACAGGGGGCAGATGGCTACACCTTC.

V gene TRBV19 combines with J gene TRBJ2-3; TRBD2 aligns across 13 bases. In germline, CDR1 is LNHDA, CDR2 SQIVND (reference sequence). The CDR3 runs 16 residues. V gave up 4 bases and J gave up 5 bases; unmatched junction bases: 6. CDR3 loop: CASSTGTSGVGDTQYF. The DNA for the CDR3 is TGTGCCAGTAGTACGGGGACTAGCGGGGTGGGAGATACGCAGTATTTT.

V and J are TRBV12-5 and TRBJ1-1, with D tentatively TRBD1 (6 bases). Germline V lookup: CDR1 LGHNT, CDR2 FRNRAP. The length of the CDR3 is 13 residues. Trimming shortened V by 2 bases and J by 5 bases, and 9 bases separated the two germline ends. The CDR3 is CASGLIQGTEAFF. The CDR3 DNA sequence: TGTGCTAGTGGTTTGATACAGGGAACTGAAGCTTTCTTT.

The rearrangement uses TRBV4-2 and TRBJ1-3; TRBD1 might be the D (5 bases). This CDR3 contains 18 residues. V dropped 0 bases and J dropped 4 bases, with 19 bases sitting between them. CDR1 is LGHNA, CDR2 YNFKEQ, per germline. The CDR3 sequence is CASSQDGGNFLGGNTIYF. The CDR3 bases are TGTGCCAGCAGCCAAGATGGGGGGAACTTCCTAGGGGGAAACACCATATATTTT.

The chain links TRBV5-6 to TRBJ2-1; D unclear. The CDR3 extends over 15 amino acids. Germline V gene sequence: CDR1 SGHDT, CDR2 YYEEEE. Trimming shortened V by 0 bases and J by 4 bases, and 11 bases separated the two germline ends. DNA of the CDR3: TGTGCCAGCAGCTTGGACTACCTAGGTTACAATGAGCAGTTCTTC. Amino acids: CASSLDYLGYNEQFF. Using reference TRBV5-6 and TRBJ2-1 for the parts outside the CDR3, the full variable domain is DAGVTQSPTHLIKTRGQQVTLRCSPKSGHDTVSWYQQALGQGPQFIFQYYEEEERQRGNFPDRFSGHQFPNYSSELNVNALLLGDSALYLCASSLDYLGYNEQFFGPGTRLTVL.

The CDR3 is CASSLWLGDRSGQPQHF. CDR3 bases: TGTGCCAGTAGTCTATGGTTGGGGGACAGGTCTGGTCAGCCCCAGCATTTT. The chain couples TRBV19 to TRBJ1-5; TRBD1 aligns across 8 bases. Germline V gives CDR1 LNHDA, CDR2 SQIVND (reference sequence). V shed 5 bases, J shed 6 bases, and the junction held 15 bases outside the gene matches. There are 17 residues in the CDR3.

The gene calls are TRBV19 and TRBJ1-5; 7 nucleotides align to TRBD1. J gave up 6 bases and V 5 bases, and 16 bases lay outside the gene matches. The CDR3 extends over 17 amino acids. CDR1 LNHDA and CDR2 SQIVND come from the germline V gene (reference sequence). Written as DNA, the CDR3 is TGTGCCAGTAGTGGGGACCCCAGGGGGAACGTGGGTCAGCCCCAGCATTTT. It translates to CASSGDPRGNVGQPQHF.

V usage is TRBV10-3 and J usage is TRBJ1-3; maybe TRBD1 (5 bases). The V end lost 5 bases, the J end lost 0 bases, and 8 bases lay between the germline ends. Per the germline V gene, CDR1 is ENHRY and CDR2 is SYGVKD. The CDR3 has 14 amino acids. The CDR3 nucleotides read TGTGCCATCAGTCGGGGGGGCTCTGGAAACACCATATATTTT. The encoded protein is CAISRGGSGNTIYF.

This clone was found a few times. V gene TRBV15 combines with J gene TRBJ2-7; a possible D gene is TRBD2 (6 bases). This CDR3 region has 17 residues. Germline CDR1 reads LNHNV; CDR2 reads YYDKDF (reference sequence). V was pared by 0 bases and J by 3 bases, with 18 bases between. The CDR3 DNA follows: TGTGCCACCAGCAGAGAGGTGGCGGGGAATGCCTTCTACGAGCAGTACTTC. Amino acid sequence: CATSREVAGNAFYEQYF.

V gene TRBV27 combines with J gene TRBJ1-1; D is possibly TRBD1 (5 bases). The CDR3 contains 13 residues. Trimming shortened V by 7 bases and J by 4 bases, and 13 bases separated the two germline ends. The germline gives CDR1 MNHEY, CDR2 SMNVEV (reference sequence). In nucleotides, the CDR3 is TGTGCCAGCAAACCGGGACCGATCACTGAAGCTTTCTTT. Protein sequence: CASKPGPITEAFF.

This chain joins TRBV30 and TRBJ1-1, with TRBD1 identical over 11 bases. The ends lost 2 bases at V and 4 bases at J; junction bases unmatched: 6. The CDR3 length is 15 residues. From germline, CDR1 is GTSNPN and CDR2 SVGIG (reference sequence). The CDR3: CAWSRPGTGGTEAFF. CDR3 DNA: TGTGCCTGGAGTCGCCCCGGGACAGGGGGCACTGAAGCTTTCTTT.

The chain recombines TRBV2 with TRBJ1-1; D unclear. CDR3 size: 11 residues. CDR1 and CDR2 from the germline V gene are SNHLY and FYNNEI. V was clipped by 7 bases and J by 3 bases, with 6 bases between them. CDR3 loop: CASNPDTEAFF. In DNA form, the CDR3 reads TGTGCCAGCAACCCGGACACTGAAGCTTTCTTT.

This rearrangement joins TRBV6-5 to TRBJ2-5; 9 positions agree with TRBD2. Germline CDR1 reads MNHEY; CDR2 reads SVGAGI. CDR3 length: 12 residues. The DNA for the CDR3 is TGTGCTTGCGCGGGGGGGCTGGGGACCCAGTACTTC. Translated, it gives CACAGGLGTQYF.

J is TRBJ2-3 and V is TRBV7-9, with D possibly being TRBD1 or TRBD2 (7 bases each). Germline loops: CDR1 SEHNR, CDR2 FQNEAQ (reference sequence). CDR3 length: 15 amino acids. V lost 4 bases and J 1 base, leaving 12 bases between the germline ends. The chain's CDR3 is CASSSRGRGTDTQYF. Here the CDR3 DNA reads TGTGCCAGCAGCTCCAGGGGGAGGGGCACAGATACGCAGTATTTT.

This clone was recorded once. The CDR3 region has the DNA TGTGCCAGCAGCACCCCACCCTGGGGAAGCTCCTACAATGAGCAGTTCTTC. As protein: CASSTPPWGSSYNEQFF. The chain combines TRBV5-4 with TRBJ2-1; D unresolved. Trimming pared 4 bases from V and 0 bases from J, leaving 17 bases between. The CDR3 contains 17 residues. From germline, CDR1 is SGHNT and CDR2 YYREEE (reference sequence).

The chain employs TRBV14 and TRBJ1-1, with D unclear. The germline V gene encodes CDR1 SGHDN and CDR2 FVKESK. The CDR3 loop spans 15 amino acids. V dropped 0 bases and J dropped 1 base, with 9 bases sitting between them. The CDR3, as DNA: TGTGCCAGCAGCCAAGAAACCCTTAGGAACACTGAAGCTTTCTTT. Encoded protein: CASSQETLRNTEAFF.

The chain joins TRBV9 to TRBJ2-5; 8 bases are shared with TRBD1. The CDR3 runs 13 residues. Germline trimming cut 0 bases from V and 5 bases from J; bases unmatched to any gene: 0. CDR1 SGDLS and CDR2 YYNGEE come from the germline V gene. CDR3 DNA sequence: TGTGCCAGCAGCGTAGGACAGGGGGAGACCCAGTACTTC. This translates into CASSVGQGETQYF.

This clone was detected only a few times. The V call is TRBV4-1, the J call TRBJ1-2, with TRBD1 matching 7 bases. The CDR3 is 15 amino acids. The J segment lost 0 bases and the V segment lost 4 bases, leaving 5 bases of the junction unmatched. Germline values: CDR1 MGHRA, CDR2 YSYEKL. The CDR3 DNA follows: TGCGCCAGCAGCCCCGGACAGGATCCTAACTATGGCTACACCTTC. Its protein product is CASSPGQDPNYGYTF.